The clone carrying this T cell receptor beta chain was seen only a few times. Its antigen remains unidentified. Assay used: immunoSEQ multiplex PCR; TCRdb lists only in-frame clones, some missing. The sample lists tens of thousands of clones; 85% to 90% were seen once. This sample is part of a study of T cell responses to AZD1222 COVID-19 vaccine. Whole-study results and caveats: Nearly half of unique spike-specific TCRs reportedly avoided B.1.351 and B.1.1.7 mutated regions. Of the AZD1222 recipients, only five to seven were seropositive at baseline.

Second-dose schedules of about 4 or about 12 weeks were combined. Sequenced material: peripheral blood, taken 28 days after the second AZD1222 dose. The source is an adult who received the AZD1222 COVID-19 vaccine.

The CDR3 nucleotides are TGTGCCAGCTCACCAACAACGACAGGTAACACTGAAGCTTTCTTT. Its protein is CASSPTTTGNTEAFF. The gene calls are TRBV18 and TRBJ1-1; a possible D gene is TRBD1 (6 bases). Trimming removed 2 bases at V and 2 bases at J, with 12 bases between. Germline CDR1 is KGHSH and CDR2 is LQKENI. The CDR3 is 15 amino acids.